This T cell receptor beta chain was captured in a study of blood T cell repertoires in COVID-19. Sequenced by immunoSEQ multiplex PCR; TCRdb stores in-frame clones only, minus some. The profile shows 200,000 or so clones, 80% to 85% of them singletons. This CDR3 spans 11 amino acids. Germline V gene lookup returns CDR1 DFQATT and CDR2 SNEGSKA (reference sequence). V dropped 8 bases and J dropped 2 bases, with 9 bases sitting between them. The specimen was peripheral blood. The clonotype was recovered from a woman aged 80 or over with COVID-19, enrolled during active disease. The V and J genes are TRBV20-1 and TRBJ2-5, with a tentative D call TRBD2 (5 bases). CDR3 sequence (DNA): TGCAGTAGCGGATGGCAAGAGACCCAGTACTTC. Its translation: CSSGWQETQYF.